What follows is one T cell receptor (beta chain) and its context. This CDR3 is built from 17 residues. The V gene's germline CDR1 is LGHNA and CDR2 YSLEER. The V end was cut by 3 bases, the J end by 4 bases, with 19 bases between. These data are taken from a study of OX40 agonist ivuxolimab in advanced cancers. The data were produced by immunoSEQ multiplex PCR, yet TCRdb's version contains in-frame clones alone and is incomplete. The sample consists of fewer than 95,000 clones, around 84% of them appearing once. This sample comprised CD4+ or CD8+ T cells sorted from blood, obtained in a trial of the OX40 agonist ivuxolimab. This clonotype was obtained from an adult with an advanced solid tumor such as melanoma, head and neck, liver or kidney cancer. This sequence joins TRBV4-3 and TRBJ2-1, with a tentative D call TRBD2 (6 bases). The CDR3 here is CASSQVEGVTEYNEQFF. The CDR3 region has the DNA TGCGCCAGCAGCCAGGTGGAGGGAGTAACGGAATACAATGAGCAGTTCTTC.